This TCR beta chain derives from a study of STAT3 mutations in large granular lymphocyte leukemia. TCRdb's copy holds only in-frame clones and misses some; the assay was immunoSEQ multiplex PCR. The data contain around 26,000 clones, less than 95% of them seen just once; the ten biggest clones take up approximately 6.5%. Study-level findings and limits: Every T-cell large granular lymphocyte leukemia patient had at least one immunodominant TCR beta clonotype.

A word on this clone: Its cognate antigen is unknown.

This clonotype was sampled from a man in his forties with T-cell large granular lymphocyte leukemia. Some clones in this sample may be carry-over from other donors' samples. Source material: peripheral blood mononuclear cells.

As DNA, the CDR3 is TGTGCCAGCAGCTTTATGACTAGCGGGGTCCGTAGCACAGATACGCAGTATTTT. Translated, it gives CASSFMTSGVRSTDTQYF. This chain links TRBV5-4 with TRBJ2-3, with TRBD2 matching over 11 bases. Germline CDR1 SGHNT, CDR2 YYREEE (reference sequence). The CDR3 covers 18 residues. The ends lost 2 bases at V and 0 bases at J; junction bases unmatched: 8.